This T cell receptor beta chain was captured by sequencing in a study of OX40 agonist ivuxolimab in advanced cancers. Overall study context: Ivuxolimab, an agonistic anti-OX40 (CD134) antibody, was given to patients.

Profiling relied on immunoSEQ multiplex PCR, and the TCRdb table lists in-frame clones only, not all of them. The profile shows approximately 70,000 clones, 86% of them singletons. The length of the CDR3 is 14 residues. Germline V lookup: CDR1 SGHRS, CDR2 YFSETQ. V gave up 3 bases and J gave up 3 bases, with 11 bases separating them. V is TRBV5-1 and J is TRBJ2-3; possible D gene TRBD2, 6 bases. The specimen comprised CD4+ or CD8+ T cells sorted from blood, sampled in a trial of the OX40 agonist ivuxolimab. The origin of this receptor is an adult with an advanced solid tumor such as melanoma, head and neck, liver or kidney cancer. The CDR3 DNA sequence: TGCGCCAGCAGCTGGGGGGACGGTACAGATACGCAGTATTTT. This sequence encodes CASSWGDGTDTQYF.